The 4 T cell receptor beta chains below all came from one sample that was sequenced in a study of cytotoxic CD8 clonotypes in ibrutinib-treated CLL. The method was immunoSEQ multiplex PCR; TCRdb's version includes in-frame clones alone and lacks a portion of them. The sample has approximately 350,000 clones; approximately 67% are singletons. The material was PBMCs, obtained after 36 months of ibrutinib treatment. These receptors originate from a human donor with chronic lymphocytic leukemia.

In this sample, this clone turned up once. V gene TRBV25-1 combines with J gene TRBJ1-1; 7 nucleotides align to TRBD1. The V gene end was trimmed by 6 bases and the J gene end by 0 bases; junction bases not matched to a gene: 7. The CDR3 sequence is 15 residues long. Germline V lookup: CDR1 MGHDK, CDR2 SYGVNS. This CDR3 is CASRETGQMNTEAFF. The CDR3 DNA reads TGTGCCAGCAGGGAGACAGGGCAAATGAACACTGAAGCTTTCTTT.

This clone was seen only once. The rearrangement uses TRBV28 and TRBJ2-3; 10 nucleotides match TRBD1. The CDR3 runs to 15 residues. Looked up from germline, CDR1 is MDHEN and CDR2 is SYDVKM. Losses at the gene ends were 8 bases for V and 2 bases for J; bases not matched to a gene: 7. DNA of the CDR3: TGTGCCAGCGGGGACAGGGGATCCTACACAGATACGCAGTATTTT. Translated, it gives CASGDRGSYTDTQYF.

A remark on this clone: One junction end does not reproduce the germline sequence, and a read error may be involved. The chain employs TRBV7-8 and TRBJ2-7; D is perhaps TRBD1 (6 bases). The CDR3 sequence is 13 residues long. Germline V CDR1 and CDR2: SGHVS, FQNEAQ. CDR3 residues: CASSSGQTYVQYF. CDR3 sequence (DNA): TGTGCCAGCAGCTCCGGACAGACCTACGTGCAGTACTTC.

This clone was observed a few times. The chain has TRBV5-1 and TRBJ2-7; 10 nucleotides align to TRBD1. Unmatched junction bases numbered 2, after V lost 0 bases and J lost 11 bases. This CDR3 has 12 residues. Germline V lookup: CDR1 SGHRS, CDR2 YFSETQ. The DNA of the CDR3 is TGCGCCAGCAGCTTGGCCGGGACAGGGGAGTACTTC. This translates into CASSLAGTGEYF.